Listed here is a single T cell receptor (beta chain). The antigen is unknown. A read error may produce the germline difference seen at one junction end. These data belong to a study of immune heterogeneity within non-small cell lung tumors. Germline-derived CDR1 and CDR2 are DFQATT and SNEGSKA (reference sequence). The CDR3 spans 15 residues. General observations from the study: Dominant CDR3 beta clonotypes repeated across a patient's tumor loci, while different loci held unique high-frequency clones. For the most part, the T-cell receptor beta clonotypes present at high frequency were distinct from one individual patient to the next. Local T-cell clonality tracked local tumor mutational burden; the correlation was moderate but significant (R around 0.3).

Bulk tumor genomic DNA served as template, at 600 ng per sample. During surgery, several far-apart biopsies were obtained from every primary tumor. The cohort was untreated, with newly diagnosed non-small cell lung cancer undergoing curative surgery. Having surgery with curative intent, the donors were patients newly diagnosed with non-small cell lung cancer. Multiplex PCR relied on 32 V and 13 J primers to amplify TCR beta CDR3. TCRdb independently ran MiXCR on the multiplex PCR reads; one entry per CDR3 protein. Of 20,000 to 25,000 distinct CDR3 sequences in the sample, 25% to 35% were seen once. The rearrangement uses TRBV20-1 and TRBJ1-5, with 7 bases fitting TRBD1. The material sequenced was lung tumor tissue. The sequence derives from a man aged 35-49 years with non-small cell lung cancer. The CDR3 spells CSATEQGSVTQPHHF. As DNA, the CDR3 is TGCAGTGCTACCGAACAGGGGTCCGTGACTCAGCCCCACCATTTT.